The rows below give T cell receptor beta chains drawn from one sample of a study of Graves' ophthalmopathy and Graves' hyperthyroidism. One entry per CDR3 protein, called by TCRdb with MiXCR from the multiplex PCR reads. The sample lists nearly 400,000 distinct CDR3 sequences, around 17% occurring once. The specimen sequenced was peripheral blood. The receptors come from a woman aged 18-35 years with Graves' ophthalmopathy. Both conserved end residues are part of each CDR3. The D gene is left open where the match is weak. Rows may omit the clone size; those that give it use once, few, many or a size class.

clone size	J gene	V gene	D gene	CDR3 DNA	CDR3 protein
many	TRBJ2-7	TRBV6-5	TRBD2	TGTGCCAGCAGTTTCCACCGTACTAGCGGGAGTCCAGACGAGCAGTACTTC	CASSFHRTSGSPDEQYF
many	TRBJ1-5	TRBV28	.	TGTGCCAGCAGAATACTCGGGCCGTTTACTAATCAGCCCCAGCATTTT	CASRILGPFTNQPQHF
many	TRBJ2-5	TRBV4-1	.	TGCGCCAGCAGCCAACCCACTGAGTGGGTAGCGAATTTCCAAGAGACCCAGTACTTC	CASSQPTEWVANFQETQYF
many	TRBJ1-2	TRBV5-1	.	TGCGCCAGCAGCTTGGGTTCAGGGGCCTTTGGCTACACCTTC	CASSLGSGAFGYTF
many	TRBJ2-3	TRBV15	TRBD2	TGTGCCACCAGCTCTCCCGCAACTAGCGGCACAGATACGCAGTATTTT	CATSSPATSGTDTQYF
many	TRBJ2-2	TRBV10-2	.	TGCGCCAGCAATCCCCAAGAGGCGCGTGTCACCGGGGAGCTGTTTTTT	CASNPQEARVTGELFF
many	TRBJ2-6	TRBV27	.	TGTGCCAGCAGTTCCAGACGGGGTTTAACTCCGACCCCTGGGGCCAACGTCCTGACTTTC	CASSSRRGLTPTPGANVLTF
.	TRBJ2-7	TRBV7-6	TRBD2	TGTGCCAGCAGCTTGACTAGCGGGAGAAACTACGAGCAGTACTTC	CASSLTSGRNYEQYF
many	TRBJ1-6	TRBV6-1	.	TGTGCCAGCAGTGAAGCGCGGGGCCTCCACTTT	CASSEARGLHF
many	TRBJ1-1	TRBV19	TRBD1	TGTGCCAGTAGTATGCGGGACAGCCCTAACACTGAAGCTTTCTTT	CASSMRDSPNTEAFF
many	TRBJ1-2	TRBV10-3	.	TGTGCCATCAGTGAGGAGGGGGGCTATGGCTACACCTTC	CAISEEGGYGYTF
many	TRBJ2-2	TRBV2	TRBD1	TGTGCCAGCAGCGCCTTGGGACAGATGAACACCGGGGAGCTGTTTTTT	CASSALGQMNTGELFF
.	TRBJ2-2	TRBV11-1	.	TGTGCCACTAGCGAGCAAATAGCGAACACCGGGGAGCTGTTTTTT	CATSEQIANTGELFF
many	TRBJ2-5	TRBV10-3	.	TGTGCCATCAGGCGGAGTTCGGAAGAGACCCAGTACTTC	CAIRRSSEETQYF
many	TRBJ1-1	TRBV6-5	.	TGTGCCAGCACCAAGGACGGATCACCGAACACTGAAGCTTTCTTT	CASTKDGSPNTEAFF
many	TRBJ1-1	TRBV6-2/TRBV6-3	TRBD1	TGTGCCAGCAGCCAGAGGACAGGGGGGAACACTGAAGCTTTCTTT	CASSQRTGGNTEAFF
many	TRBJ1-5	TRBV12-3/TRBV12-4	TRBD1	TGTGCCAGCAGTCCCATGGGACAGTCGTTCAATCAGCCCCAGCATTTT	CASSPMGQSFNQPQHF
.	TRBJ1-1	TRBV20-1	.	TGCAGTGCTAGCGGACTAGGGGGGAACACTGAAGCTTTCTTT	CSASGLGGNTEAFF
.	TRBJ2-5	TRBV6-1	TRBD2	TGTGCCAGCAGAGGGGACGGGGTCGGTGGGGGGGTGGAGACCCAGTACTTC	CASRGDGVGGGVETQYF
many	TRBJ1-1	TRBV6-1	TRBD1	TGTGCCAGCAGCCGGGACAGCCACATGAACACTGAAGCTTTCTTT	CASSRDSHMNTEAFF